This T cell receptor (beta chain) was obtained from a study of CD8 T cells in Susac syndrome. Points from the study as a whole: In its TCR sequencing and HLA analysis, the study acknowledged that the number of individuals was relatively small.

The germline V gene has CDR1 SGHRS and CDR2 YFSETQ. This CDR3 has 17 amino acids. Trimming removed 0 bases from V and 0 bases from J, with 13 bases in between. RNA was extracted with the RNeasy kit, and a quantity of about 0.45 to 1 ug was reverse transcribed using random hexamers. The amplification used immunoSEQ multiplex PCR on TCR beta CDR3; it spanned 54 Vbeta and 13 Jbeta. A single record per CDR3 protein comes from TCRdb applying MiXCR to the immunoSEQ multiplex PCR reads. This sample has more than 95,000 distinct CDR3 sequences, with approximately 95% found just once. Peripheral blood CD8+ and CD4+ T cells were profiled by TCR beta sequencing. Both CD4+ and CD8+ T cells were negatively isolated, and TEMRA cells underwent FACS enrichment. Note on this clonotype: Its specificity is not known.

Sequencing input: CD8+ T cells from PBMCs. The receptor was derived from a human donor with multiple sclerosis. This sequence joins TRBV5-1 and TRBJ2-1, with unresolved D. The CDR3 DNA reads as TGCGCCAGCAGCTTGGAACCCGATGTTAGCTCCTACAATGAGCAGTTCTTC. Its protein product is CASSLEPDVSSYNEQFF.